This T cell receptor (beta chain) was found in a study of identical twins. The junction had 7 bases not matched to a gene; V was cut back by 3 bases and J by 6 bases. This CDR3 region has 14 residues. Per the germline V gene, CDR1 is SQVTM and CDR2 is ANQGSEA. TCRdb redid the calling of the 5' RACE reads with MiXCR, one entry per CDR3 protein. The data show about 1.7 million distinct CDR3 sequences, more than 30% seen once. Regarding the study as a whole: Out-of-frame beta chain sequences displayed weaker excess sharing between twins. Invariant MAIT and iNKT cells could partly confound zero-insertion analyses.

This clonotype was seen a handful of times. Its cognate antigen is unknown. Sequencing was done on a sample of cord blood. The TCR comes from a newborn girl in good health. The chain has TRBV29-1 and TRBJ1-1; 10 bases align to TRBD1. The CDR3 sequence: CSVDRDRGLAEAFF. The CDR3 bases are TGCAGCGTTGACCGGGACAGGGGATTGGCTGAAGCTTTCTTT.